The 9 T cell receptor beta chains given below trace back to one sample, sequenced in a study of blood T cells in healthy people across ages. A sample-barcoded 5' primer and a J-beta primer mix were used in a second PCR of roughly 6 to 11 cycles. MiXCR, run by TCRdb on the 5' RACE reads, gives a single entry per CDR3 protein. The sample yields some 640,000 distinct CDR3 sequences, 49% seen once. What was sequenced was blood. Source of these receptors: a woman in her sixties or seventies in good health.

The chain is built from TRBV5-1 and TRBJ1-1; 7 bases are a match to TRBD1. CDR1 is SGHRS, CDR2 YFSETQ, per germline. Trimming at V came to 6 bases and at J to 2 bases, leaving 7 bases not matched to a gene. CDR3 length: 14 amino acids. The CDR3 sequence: CASTGGGSNTEAFF. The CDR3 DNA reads TGCGCCAGCACAGGGGGGGGCAGTAACACTGAAGCTTTCTTT.

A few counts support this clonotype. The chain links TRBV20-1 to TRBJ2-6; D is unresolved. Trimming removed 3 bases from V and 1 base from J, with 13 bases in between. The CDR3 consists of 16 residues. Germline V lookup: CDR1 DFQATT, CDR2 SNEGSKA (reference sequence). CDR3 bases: TGCAGTGCTAGGGCTGACTTGGAGTCTGGGGCCAACGTCCTGACTTTC. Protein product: CSARADLESGANVLTF.

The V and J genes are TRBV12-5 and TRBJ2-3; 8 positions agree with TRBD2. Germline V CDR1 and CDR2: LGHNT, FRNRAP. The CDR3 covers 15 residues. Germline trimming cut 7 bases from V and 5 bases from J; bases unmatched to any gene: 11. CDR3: CASASSGSREDTQYF. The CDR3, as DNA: TGTGCTAGTGCCTCCAGCGGGAGTAGAGAAGATACGCAGTATTTT.

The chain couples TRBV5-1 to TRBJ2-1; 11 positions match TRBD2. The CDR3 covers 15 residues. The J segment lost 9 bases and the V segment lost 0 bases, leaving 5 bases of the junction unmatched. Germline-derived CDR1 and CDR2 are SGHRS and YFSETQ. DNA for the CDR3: TGCGCCAGCAGCTTGGGTAGCGGGAGGGTATTTGAGCAGTTCTTC. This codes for CASSLGSGRVFEQFF. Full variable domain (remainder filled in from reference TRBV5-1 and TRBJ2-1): KAGVTQTPRYLIKTRGQQVTLSCSPISGHRSVSWYQQTPGQGLQFLFEYFSETQRNKGNFPGRFSGRQFSNSRSEMNVSTLELGDSALYLCASSLGSGRVFEQFFGPGTRLTVL.

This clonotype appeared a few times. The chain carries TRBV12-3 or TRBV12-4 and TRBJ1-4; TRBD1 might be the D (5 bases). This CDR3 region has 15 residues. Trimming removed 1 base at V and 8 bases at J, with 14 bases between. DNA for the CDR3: TGTGCCAGCAGTTTAGTTACAGTGGGGACGGAAAAACTGTTTTTT. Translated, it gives CASSLVTVGTEKLFF.

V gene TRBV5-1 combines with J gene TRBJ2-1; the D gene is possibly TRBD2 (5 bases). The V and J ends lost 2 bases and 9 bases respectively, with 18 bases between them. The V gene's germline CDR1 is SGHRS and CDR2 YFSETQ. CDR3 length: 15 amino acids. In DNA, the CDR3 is TGCGCCAGCAGCTTATCCGTTTCTGGGGAGAGTGAGCAGTTCTTC. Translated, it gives CASSLSVSGESEQFF.

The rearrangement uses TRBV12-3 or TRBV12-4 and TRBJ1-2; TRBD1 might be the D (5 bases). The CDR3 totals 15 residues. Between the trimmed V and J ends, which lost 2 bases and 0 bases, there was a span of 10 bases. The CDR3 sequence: CASSLTQGTNYGYTF. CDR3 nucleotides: TGTGCCAGCAGTTTAACCCAGGGCACTAACTATGGCTACACCTTC.

As DNA, the CDR3 is TGTGCCAGCAGCCGTGGGACTTACTACGAGCAGTACTTC. This gives the protein CASSRGTYYEQYF. The chain is built from TRBV13 and TRBJ2-5, with D tentatively TRBD2 (6 bases). The J call is uncertain, as TRBJ2-7 better fits the DNA end. Germline V CDR1 and CDR2: PRHDT, FYEKMQ (reference sequence). The CDR3 totals 13 residues.

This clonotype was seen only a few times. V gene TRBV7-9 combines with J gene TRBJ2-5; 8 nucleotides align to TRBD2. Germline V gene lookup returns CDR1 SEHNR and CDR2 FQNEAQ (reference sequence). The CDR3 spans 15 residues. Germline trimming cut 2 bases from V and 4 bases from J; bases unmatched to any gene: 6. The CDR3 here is CASSLISGKVETQYF. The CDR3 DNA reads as TGTGCCAGCAGCTTAATTAGCGGGAAAGTAGAGACCCAGTACTTC.